Following are 2 T cell receptor beta chains from one sample sequenced in a study of response to subunit inactivated influenza vaccine. In TCRdb, the RT-PCR reads were re-called with MiXCR into one record per CDR3 protein. This table has 500,000 to 600,000 distinct CDR3 sequences, over 10% appearing once. The sequenced sample was PBMCs from blood, obtained about 6 weeks after vaccination. The receptor set was obtained from a man aged 50 to 59 who received an inactivated influenza vaccine.

There are a few counts of this clonotype. J is TRBJ2-5 and V is TRBV20-1, with 7 bases identical to TRBD1. Unmatched junction bases numbered 5, after V lost 2 bases and J lost 5 bases. Germline V CDR1 and CDR2: DFQATT, SNEGSKA (reference sequence). This CDR3 spans 13 amino acids. The CDR3 sequence: CSARSTGLETQYF. CDR3 coding DNA: TGCAGTGCTAGATCGACAGGGTTGGAGACCCAGTACTTC.

The gene calls are TRBV5-1 and TRBJ2-3; D ambiguous. In germline, CDR1 is SGHRS, CDR2 YFSETQ. Trimming removed 0 bases from V and 0 bases from J, with 14 bases in between. The CDR3 length is 17 residues. CDR3 nucleotide sequence: TGCGCCAGCAGCTTGGTTTCCTGGGCCTCTAGCACAGATACGCAGTATTTT. Its protein product is CASSLVSWASSTDTQYF.